Each of the 15 T cell receptor beta chains below was sequenced from the same sample in a study of blood T cell repertoires in COVID-19. Assay: immunoSEQ multiplex PCR; the TCRdb copy retains only in-frame clones and omits some. The sample shows about 220,000 clones, around 84% of them seen only once. Sequencing was done on a sample of peripheral blood. Receptors were obtained from a woman aged 55-70 years who had recovered from COVID-19.

V usage is TRBV3-1 (or the pseudogene TRBV3-2) and J usage is TRBJ2-1; D is ambiguous. The CDR3 consists of 16 residues. Germline V gene data show CDR1 as LGHDT and CDR2 as YNNKEL (reference sequence). Trimming removed 2 bases from V and 0 bases from J, with 11 bases in between. The CDR3: CASSQPSWSSYNEQFF. The CDR3 DNA follows: TGTGCCAGCAGCCAACCAAGCTGGAGCTCCTACAATGAGCAGTTCTTC.

This clone came up a few times. The chain employs TRBV14 and TRBJ2-6; tentatively, D is TRBD1 (6 bases). Germline V gene data show CDR1 as SGHDN and CDR2 as FVKESK. V was shortened by 4 bases and J by 0 bases, with 16 bases between the two germline ends. There are 18 residues in the CDR3. This chain's CDR3 is CASSPSGHGSSGANVLTF. The DNA for the CDR3 is TGTGCCAGCAGCCCCTCGGGACATGGGAGCTCTGGGGCCAACGTCCTGACTTTC. The full variable domain, its missing parts supplied by reference TRBV14 and TRBJ2-6, is EAGVTQFPSHSVIEKGQTVTLRCDPISGHDNLYWYRRVMGKEIKFLLHFVKESKQDESGMPNNRFLAERTGGTYSTLKVQPAELEDSGVYFCASSPSGHGSSGANVLTFGAGSRLTVL.

The CDR3 is CAWSWTSGGPNNEQFF. In DNA, the CDR3 is TGTGCCTGGAGCTGGACTAGCGGGGGGCCAAACAATGAGCAGTTCTTC. V usage is TRBV30 and J usage is TRBJ2-1; 14 positions match TRBD2. V was pared by 3 bases and J by 5 bases, with 6 bases of the junction left unmatched. CDR1 GTSNPN and CDR2 SVGIG come from the germline V gene (reference sequence). This CDR3 has 16 residues.

This chain links TRBV4-1 with TRBJ2-1; D is perhaps TRBD2 (6 bases). V lost 1 base, J lost 9 bases, and 22 bases lay in between. Germline V lookup: CDR1 MGHRA, CDR2 YSYEKL. The CDR3 contains 17 residues. The DNA for the CDR3 is TGCGCCAGCAGCCAAGGGTTAGCGGTCGGAAGGAGGTTTGAGCAGTTCTTC. Its protein product is CASSQGLAVGRRFEQFF.

Worth noting for this clone: Other DNA variants within this sample encode the same CDR3. The rearrangement joins TRBV5-4 to TRBJ2-5; TRBD2 aligns across 8 bases. V dropped 0 bases and J dropped 5; count of bases not matched to a gene: 3. From germline, CDR1 is SGHNT and CDR2 YYREEE (reference sequence). The CDR3 totals 14 residues. The CDR3 DNA sequence: TGTGCCAGCAGCTTGGCGGGGGGGCAGGAGACCCAGTACTTC. This translates into CASSLAGGQETQYF.

The rearrangement uses TRBV12-3 or TRBV12-4 and TRBJ1-4; D uncertain. This CDR3 is built from 13 residues. V was trimmed by 2 bases and J by 8 bases, leaving 9 bases between them. CDR3 DNA sequence: TGTGCCAGCAGTTTAATATTGCGGGAAAAACTGTTTTTT. Translation: CASSLILREKLFF.

The chain carries TRBV9 and TRBJ2-1; TRBD2 matches 11 bases. The V and J ends lost 4 bases and 4 bases, in that order; junction bases with no gene match: 1. The CDR3 is 14 amino acids. Germline V gene lookup returns CDR1 SGDLS and CDR2 YYNGEE. The CDR3 protein is CASSPSGGYNEQFF. The CDR3 DNA sequence: TGTGCCAGCAGCCCTAGCGGGGGGTACAATGAGCAGTTCTTC. Combining the CDR3 with reference TRBV9 and TRBJ2-1 gives the whole variable domain DSGVTQTPKHLITATGQRVTLRCSPRSGDLSVYWYQQSLDQGLQFLIQYYNGEERAKGNILERFSAQQFPDLHSELNLSSLELGDSALYFCASSPSGGYNEQFFGPGTRLTVL.

For this clone: This CDR3 is also generated by other DNA sequences in the sample. Written as DNA, the CDR3 is TGCGCCAGCAGCTTGGCCGGGGGAGTGAACACTGAAGCTTTCTTT. Its protein is CASSLAGGVNTEAFF. The V call is TRBV5-1, the J call TRBJ1-1; the D gene is possibly TRBD1 (5 bases). Germline-derived CDR1 and CDR2 are SGHRS and YFSETQ. The germline V and J ends were trimmed by 0 bases and 0 bases, with 9 bases remaining between them. This CDR3 comprises 15 residues.

This chain uses TRBV5-8 with TRBJ2-5; 9 bases match TRBD2. Germline V gene lookup returns CDR1 SGHTS and CDR2 YDEGEE. CDR3 length: 13 amino acids. Trimming cost V 4 bases and J 5 bases; bases outside gene matches: 3. CDR3 amino acids: CASSIAGAETQYF. The CDR3 region has the DNA TGTGCCAGCAGCATAGCGGGGGCGGAGACCCAGTACTTC.

This clone has only one observation. V usage is TRBV5-1 and J usage is TRBJ1-1; D is undetermined. Germline V gene data show CDR1 as SGHRS and CDR2 as YFSETQ. V was clipped by 0 bases and J by 5 bases, with 11 bases between them. The CDR3 is made up of 14 amino acids. The CDR3 loop reads CASSLAGSWTEAFF. Here the CDR3 DNA reads TGCGCCAGCAGCTTGGCCGGTTCGTGGACTGAAGCTTTCTTT.

The rearrangement joins TRBV27 to TRBJ1-1, with no clear D. V was clipped by 0 bases and J by 4 bases, with 12 bases between them. The CDR3 contains 15 residues. Germline CDR1 is MNHEY and CDR2 is SMNVEV (reference sequence). The DNA of the CDR3 is TGTGCCAGCAGTTTATCGCGTTGGAGATTCACTGAAGCTTTCTTT. Its translation: CASSLSRWRFTEAFF.

In its sample, this clone was seen a few times. The chain has TRBV7-8 and TRBJ1-2; TRBD1 is a possible D gene (6 bases). Trimming left V 3 bases short and J 5 bases short, with 10 bases between. The CDR3 contains 13 residues. CDR1 and CDR2 from the germline V gene are SGHVS and FQNEAQ. The CDR3: CASSFNREYGYTF. The CDR3 nucleotides read TGTGCCAGCAGCTTTAACAGGGAATATGGCTACACCTTC.

This chain links TRBV10-3 with TRBJ2-7; 7 nucleotides match TRBD1. The V segment lost 11 bases and the J segment 2 bases; nucleotides outside the gene matches: 12. The CDR3 totals 14 residues. Germline assignment: CDR1 ENHRY and CDR2 SYGVKD. The CDR3 coding sequence is TGTGCCTCCACCCCTGGCACAGGGGCCTACGAGCAGTACTTC. Protein product: CASTPGTGAYEQYF.

V gene TRBV18 combines with J gene TRBJ1-4; TRBD1 might be the D (5 bases). This CDR3 is 15 amino acids long. Deletions cut 3 bases from V and 7 bases from J, with 15 bases between. From germline, CDR1 is KGHSH and CDR2 LQKENI. The CDR3 DNA reads TGTGCCAGCTCACCGCGACCAAACGGGGGTGAAAAACTGTTTTTT. Translated, it gives CASSPRPNGGEKLFF.

J is TRBJ2-5 and V is TRBV6-5, with D perhaps matching TRBD2 (7 bases). The germline V and J ends were trimmed by 10 bases and 5 bases, with 23 bases remaining between them. CDR1 is MNHEY and CDR2 is SVGAGI in the germline V gene. The CDR3 has 15 residues. The CDR3 DNA follows: TGTGCCACCTCCAAGGGGGGGCTAACCGGGGAGACCCAGTACTTC. Translated, it gives CATSKGGLTGETQYF.